A selection of T cell receptor beta chains follows, all from one sample in a study of blood T cell repertoires in COVID-19. Here immunoSEQ multiplex PCR was the method, and the copy in TCRdb shows in-frame clones only, minus some. The repertoire includes 300,000 to 400,000 clones, roughly 90% of them detected once, and about 2.4% sits in the top ten. Input material: PBMCs or T cells enriched from blood (not recorded which). The receptors derive from a man aged 55 to 70 who had recovered from COVID-19. The CDR3 runs from the conserved cysteine through the conserved F or W. The order of the fields is V gene, CDR3 length, J gene, D gene, clone size, CDR3 protein, CDR3 DNA. A D gene is named only where the DNA matches it firmly. The listing skips clone size in some rows; elsewhere it reads once, few, many or a size class.

TRBV7-2	15	TRBJ2-7	TRBD1	NA	CASSRGQGGPYEQYF	TGTGCCAGCTCAAGGGGACAGGGGGGACCCTACGAGCAGTACTTC
TRBV7-6	15	TRBJ1-2	TRBD1	NA	CASSLAGTGLPGYTF	TGTGCCAGCAGCTTAGCGGGGACAGGGCTCCCCGGCTACACCTTC
TRBV7-9	15	TRBJ1-4	TRBD1	NA	CASSVGTGGYEKLFF	TGTGCCAGCAGCGTCGGGACAGGGGGGTACGAAAAACTGTTTTTT
TRBV5-8	13	TRBJ1-5	NA	NA	CASSIRGNQPQHF	TGTGCCAGCAGCATACGGGGCAATCAGCCCCAGCATTTT
TRBV5-1	14	TRBJ1-5	TRBD1	NA	CASSLGTENQPQHF	TGCGCCAGCAGCCTGGGGACAGAGAATCAGCCCCAGCATTTT
TRBV18	17	TRBJ2-3	TRBD2	NA	CASSPLTSGSSTDTQYF	TGTGCCAGCTCACCATTAACTAGCGGGTCTAGCACAGATACGCAGTATTTT
TRBV2	14	TRBJ2-2	TRBD2	NA	CASSLGLATGELFF	TGTGCCAGCAGTCTAGGACTAGCCACCGGGGAGCTGTTTTTT
TRBV6-5	13	TRBJ1-5	NA	NA	CASSWQGDQPQHF	TGTGCCAGCTCCTGGCAGGGTGATCAGCCCCAGCATTTT
TRBV28	15	TRBJ1-2	TRBD1	NA	CASSLGRGRRVGYTF	TGTGCCAGCAGTTTAGGCAGGGGGCGTAGGGTAGGCTACACCTTC
TRBV11-3	18	TRBJ2-2	TRBD2	NA	CASSLDLAGGPGTGELFF	TGTGCCAGCAGCTTAGATCTAGCGGGAGGGCCGGGGACCGGGGAGCTGTTTTTT
TRBV5-1	15	TRBJ1-1	TRBD1	NA	CASSRSGGPNTEAFF	TGCGCCAGCAGCAGGTCAGGGGGTCCGAACACTGAAGCTTTCTTT
TRBV19	13	TRBJ1-5	TRBD1	NA	CATSGQGAQPQHF	TGTGCCACCTCCGGACAGGGGGCTCAGCCCCAGCATTTT
TRBV5-1	15	TRBJ2-2	TRBD1	NA	CASTLGTGNTGELFF	TGCGCCAGCACATTAGGGACAGGCAACACCGGGGAGCTGTTTTTT
TRBV6-2/TRBV6-3	15	TRBJ1-5	NA	NA	CASSTGVGSYQPQHF	TGTGCCAGCAGTACGGGGGTGGGGTCGTATCAGCCCCAGCATTTT
TRBV10-3	15	TRBJ1-2	TRBD1	NA	CAISERMTGSYGYTF	TGTGCCATCAGTGAGAGGATGACAGGGTCCTATGGCTACACCTTC
TRBV15	15	TRBJ1-5	NA	NA	CATSGPERDYQPQHF	TGTGCCACCAGCGGCCCGGAACGGGACTATCAGCCCCAGCATTTT
TRBV3-1/TRBV3-2	12	TRBJ2-7	TRBD1	NA	CASSQTGTEQYF	TGTGCCAGCAGCCAGACAGGGACCGAGCAGTACTTC
TRBV5-1	16	TRBJ2-7	TRBD1	once	CASSSTRDRGPYEQYF	TGCGCCAGCAGCTCGACCCGGGACAGGGGACCCTACGAGCAGTACTTC
TRBV21-1	14	TRBJ1-2	NA	NA	CASSKGGPGYGYTF	TGTGCCAGCAGCAAAGGGGGCCCCGGCTATGGCTACACCTTC
TRBV2	14	TRBJ1-5	NA	NA	CASTGGMLNQPQHF	TGTGCCAGCACGGGGGGAATGCTTAATCAGCCCCAGCATTTT
TRBV15	14	TRBJ1-6	TRBD1	once	CATSNRDRGSPLHF	TGTGCCACCAGCAACCGGGACAGGGGATCACCCCTCCACTTT
TRBV4-1	15	TRBJ1-2	NA	NA	CASSQGFQGSYGYTF	TGCGCCAGCAGCCAAGGGTTCCAGGGAAGTTATGGCTACACCTTC
TRBV7-9	14	TRBJ1-6	TRBD1	NA	CASRTGTGGSPLHF	TGTGCCAGCAGAACCGGGACAGGGGGCTCACCCCTCCACTTT